Sequencing of this T cell receptor beta chain was carried out in a study of Graves' ophthalmopathy and Graves' hyperthyroidism. Findings of the study overall: Clonotypes were expanded in thyroid at above 0.001 frequency, and most also appeared in blood.

TCR beta CDR3 amplification used RNA transcripts. RT-PCR in the first round used HTBI primers; a second-round multiplex PCR followed. TCRdb used MiXCR to reprocess the multiplex PCR reads, holding one entry per CDR3 protein. The sample lists roughly 400,000 distinct CDR3 sequences, around 20% occurring once. This clonotype was recorded many times. Its cognate antigen is unknown. Clinical symptoms and serum thyroxine were used for diagnosis; TRAb, thyroid ultrasound and orbital computed tomography were also relied on. V lost 4 bases and J lost 0, with 9 bases in between. The CDR3 contains 13 residues. CDR1 and CDR2 (germline): DFQATT, SNEGSKA (reference sequence).

The sequenced material came from peripheral blood. The clonotype comes from a woman between 18 and 30 years old with Graves' ophthalmopathy. The rearrangement links TRBV20-1 to TRBJ2-5, with a tentative D call TRBD1 (6 bases). The CDR3 is CSAIYRDQETQYF. CDR3 sequence (DNA): TGCAGTGCTATATACAGGGACCAAGAGACCCAGTACTTC.